This TCR beta chain comes out of a study of CD8 T cells in ankylosing spondylitis. This clonotype has only a few counts. As yet, its antigen is unknown. Study-wide results and caveats: Disease-linked clones bore a CD8+ phenotype and were relatively rare in peripheral blood. It appeared that ankylosing spondylitis blood was characterized by a TCR beta motif of several highly homologous variants.

V was shortened by 5 bases and J by 0 bases, with 5 bases between the two germline ends. In germline, CDR1 is DFQATT, CDR2 SNEGSKA (reference sequence). CDR3 length: 12 residues. By quantitative 5'-RACE with molecular barcodes, the TCR beta libraries were made. One entry per CDR3 protein, called by TCRdb with MiXCR from the 5' RACE reads. This table holds 350,000 to 450,000 distinct CDR3 sequences, roughly 26% found once. The chain joins TRBV20-1 to TRBJ1-3; D is unresolved. The specimen sequenced was blood, either unsorted or a sorted T cell fraction (not recorded which). This receptor was identified in a male donor with ankylosing spondylitis. For the CDR3, the DNA is TGCAGTGCTCCGGTCTCTGGAAACACCATATATTTT. Translation: CSAPVSGNTIYF.